This TCR beta chain was recorded in a study of regulatory T cells in long-lasting Graves disease. Library construction for TCR beta used iRepertoire HTBI primers and Arm-PCR of CDR3 regions. MiXCR was run by TCRdb on the multiplex PCR reads, yielding one entry per CDR3 protein. This sample yields over 450,000 distinct CDR3 sequences, of which about 11% are seen a single time; roughly 8.2% belongs to the top ten. This clonotype was seen ten or more times. Specified time point: newly diagnosed GD, antithyroid drugs for less than 3 months. RNA extracted from PBMCs served as the sequencing template. Between the trimmed V and J ends, which lost 0 bases and 3 bases, there was a span of 11 bases. This CDR3 comprises 15 residues. Per germline, CDR1 SGHAT and CDR2 FQDESV (reference sequence). This sample was also put to use in a study of T cells in Graves' hyperthyroidism and ophthalmopathy.

The receptor was isolated from a woman between 25 and 40 years old with Graves disease. V is TRBV11-1 and J is TRBJ2-5; D perhaps matches TRBD1 (5 bases). The material sequenced was peripheral blood mononuclear cells (PBMCs), taken at new diagnosis, from a patient treated with antithyroid drugs. The CDR3 nucleotides read TGTGCCAGCAGCTTAGCGGGGCAGCCCGAAGAGACCCAGTACTTC. Protein: CASSLAGQPEETQYF.